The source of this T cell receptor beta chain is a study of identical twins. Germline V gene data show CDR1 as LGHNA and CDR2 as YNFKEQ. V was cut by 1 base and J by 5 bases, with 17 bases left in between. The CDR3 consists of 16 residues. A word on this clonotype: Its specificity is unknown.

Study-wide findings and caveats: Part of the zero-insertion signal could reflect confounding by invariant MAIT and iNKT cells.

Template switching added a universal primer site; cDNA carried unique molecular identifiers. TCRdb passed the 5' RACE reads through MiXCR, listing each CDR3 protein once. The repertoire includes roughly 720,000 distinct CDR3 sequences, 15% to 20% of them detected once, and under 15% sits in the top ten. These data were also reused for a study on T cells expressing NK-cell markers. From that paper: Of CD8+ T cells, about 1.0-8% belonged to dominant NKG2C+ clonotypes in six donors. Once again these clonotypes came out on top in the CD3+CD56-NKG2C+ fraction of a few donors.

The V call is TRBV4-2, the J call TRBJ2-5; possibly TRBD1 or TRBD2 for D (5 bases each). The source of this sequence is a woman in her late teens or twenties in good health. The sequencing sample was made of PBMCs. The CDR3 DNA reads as TGTGCCAGCAGCCAAGGGATAGCCGGCAGGGAGGAGACCCAGTACTTC. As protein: CASSQGIAGREETQYF.